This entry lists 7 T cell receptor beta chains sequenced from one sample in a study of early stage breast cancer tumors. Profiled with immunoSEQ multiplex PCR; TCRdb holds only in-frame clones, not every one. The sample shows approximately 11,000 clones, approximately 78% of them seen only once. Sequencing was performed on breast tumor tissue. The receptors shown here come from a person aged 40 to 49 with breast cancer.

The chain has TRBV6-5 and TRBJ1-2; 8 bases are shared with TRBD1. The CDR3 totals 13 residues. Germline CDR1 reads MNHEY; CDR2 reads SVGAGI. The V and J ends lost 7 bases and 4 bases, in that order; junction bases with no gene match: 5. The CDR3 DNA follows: TGTGCCAGCACCTCACAGGGGGGCTATGGCTACACCTTC. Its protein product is CASTSQGGYGYTF.

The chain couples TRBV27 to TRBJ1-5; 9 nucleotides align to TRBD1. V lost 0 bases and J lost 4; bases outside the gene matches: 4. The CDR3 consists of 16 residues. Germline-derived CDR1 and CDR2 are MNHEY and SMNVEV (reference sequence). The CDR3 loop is CASSLSGTGRNQPQHF. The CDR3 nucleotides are TGTGCCAGCAGTTTATCCGGGACAGGGAGGAATCAGCCCCAGCATTTT.

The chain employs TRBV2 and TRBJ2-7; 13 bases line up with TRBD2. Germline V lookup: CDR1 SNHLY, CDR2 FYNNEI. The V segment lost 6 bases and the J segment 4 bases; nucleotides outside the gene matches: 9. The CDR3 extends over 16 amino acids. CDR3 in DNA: TGTGCCAGCAGCCCTACGGGACTAGCGGGAATTTACGAGCAGTACTTC. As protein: CASSPTGLAGIYEQYF.

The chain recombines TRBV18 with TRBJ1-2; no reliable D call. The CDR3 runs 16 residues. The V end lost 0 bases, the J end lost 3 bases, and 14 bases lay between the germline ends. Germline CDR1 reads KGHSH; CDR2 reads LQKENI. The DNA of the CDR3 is TGTGCCAGCTCACCACCCGCCTCCCCTCGGGACTATGGCTACACCTTC. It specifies CASSPPASPRDYGYTF.

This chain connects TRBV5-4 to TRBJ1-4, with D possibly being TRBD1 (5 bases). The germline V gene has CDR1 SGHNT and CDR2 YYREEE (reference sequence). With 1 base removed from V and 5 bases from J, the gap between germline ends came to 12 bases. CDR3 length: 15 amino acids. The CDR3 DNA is TGTGCCAGCAGCTTGAAGGGACGGAAGAATGAAAAACTGTTTTTT. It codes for CASSLKGRKNEKLFF. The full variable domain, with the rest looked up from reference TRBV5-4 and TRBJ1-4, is ETGVTQSPTHLIKTRGQQVTLRCSSQSGHNTVSWYQQALGQGPQFIFQYYREEENGRGNFPPRFSGLQFPNYSSELNVNALELDDSALYLCASSLKGRKNEKLFFGSGTQLSVL.

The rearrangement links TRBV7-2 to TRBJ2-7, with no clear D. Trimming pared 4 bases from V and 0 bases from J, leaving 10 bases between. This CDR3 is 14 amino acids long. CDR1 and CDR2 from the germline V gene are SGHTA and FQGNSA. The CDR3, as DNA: TGTGCCAGCAGCTCGGACGGTGTCTCCTACGAGCAGTACTTC. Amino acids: CASSSDGVSYEQYF.

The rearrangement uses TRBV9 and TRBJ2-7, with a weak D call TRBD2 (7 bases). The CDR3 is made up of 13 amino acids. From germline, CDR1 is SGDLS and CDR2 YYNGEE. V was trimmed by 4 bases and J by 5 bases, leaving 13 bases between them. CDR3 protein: CASSRGGVDEQYF. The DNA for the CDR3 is TGTGCCAGCAGCAGAGGGGGGGTCGACGAGCAGTACTTC. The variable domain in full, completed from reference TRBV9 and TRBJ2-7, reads DSGVTQTPKHLITATGQRVTLRCSPRSGDLSVYWYQQSLDQGLQFLIQYYNGEERAKGNILERFSAQQFPDLHSELNLSSLELGDSALYFCASSRGGVDEQYFGPGTRLTVT.